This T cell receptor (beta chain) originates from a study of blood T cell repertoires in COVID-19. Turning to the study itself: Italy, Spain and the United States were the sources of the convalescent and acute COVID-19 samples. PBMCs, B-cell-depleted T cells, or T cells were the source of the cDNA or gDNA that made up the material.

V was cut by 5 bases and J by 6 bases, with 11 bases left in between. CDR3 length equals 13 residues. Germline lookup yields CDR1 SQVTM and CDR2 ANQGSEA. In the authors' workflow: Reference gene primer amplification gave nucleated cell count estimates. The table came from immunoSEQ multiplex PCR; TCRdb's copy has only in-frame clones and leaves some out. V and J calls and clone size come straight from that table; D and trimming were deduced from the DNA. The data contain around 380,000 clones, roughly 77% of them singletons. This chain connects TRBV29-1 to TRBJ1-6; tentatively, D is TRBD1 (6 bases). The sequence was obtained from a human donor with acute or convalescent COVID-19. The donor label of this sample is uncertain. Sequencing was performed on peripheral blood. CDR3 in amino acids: CSVRQAINSPLHF. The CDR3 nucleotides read TGCAGCGTTCGACAGGCGATTAATTCACCCCTCCACTTT.